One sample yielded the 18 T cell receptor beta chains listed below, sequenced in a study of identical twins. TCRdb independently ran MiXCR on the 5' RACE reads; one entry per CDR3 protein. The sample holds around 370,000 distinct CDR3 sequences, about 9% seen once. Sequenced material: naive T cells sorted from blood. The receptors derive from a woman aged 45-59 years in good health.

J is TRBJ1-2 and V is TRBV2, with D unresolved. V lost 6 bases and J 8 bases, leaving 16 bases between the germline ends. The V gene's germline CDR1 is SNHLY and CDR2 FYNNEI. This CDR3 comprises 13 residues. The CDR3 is CASSDTSVRGYTF. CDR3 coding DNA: TGTGCCAGCAGCGATACCTCGGTACGCGGCTACACCTTC.

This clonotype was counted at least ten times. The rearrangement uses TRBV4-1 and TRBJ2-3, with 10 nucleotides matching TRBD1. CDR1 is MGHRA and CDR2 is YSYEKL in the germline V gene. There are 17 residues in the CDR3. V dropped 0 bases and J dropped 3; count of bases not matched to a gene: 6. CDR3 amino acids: CASSQDGTGVGTDTQYF. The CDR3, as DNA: TGCGCCAGCAGCCAAGATGGGACAGGGGTTGGGACAGATACGCAGTATTTT.

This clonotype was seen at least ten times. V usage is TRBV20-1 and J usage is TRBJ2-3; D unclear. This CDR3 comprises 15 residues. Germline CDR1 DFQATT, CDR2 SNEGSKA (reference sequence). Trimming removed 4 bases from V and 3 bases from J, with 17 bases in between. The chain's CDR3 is CSATLNARATDTQYF. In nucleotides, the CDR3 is TGCAGTGCTACCCTCAACGCTAGGGCAACAGATACGCAGTATTTT.

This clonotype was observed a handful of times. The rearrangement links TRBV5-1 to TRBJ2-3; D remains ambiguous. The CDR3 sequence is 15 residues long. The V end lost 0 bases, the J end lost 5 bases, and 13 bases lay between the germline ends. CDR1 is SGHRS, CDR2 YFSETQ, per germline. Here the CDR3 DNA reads TGCGCCAGCAGCTTGGCCACACGCCCCGAAGATACGCAGTATTTT. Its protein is CASSLATRPEDTQYF.

CDR3 in amino acids: CASSVEGAVTGELFF. The CDR3 nucleotides read TGTGCCAGCAGTGTGGAGGGGGCAGTCACCGGGGAGCTGTTTTTT. V is TRBV6-4 and J is TRBJ2-2; D is possibly TRBD1 (7 bases). This CDR3 is 15 amino acids long. Germline CDR1 reads MRHNA; CDR2 reads SNTAGT. The V end was cut by 4 bases, the J end by 4 bases, with 13 bases between.

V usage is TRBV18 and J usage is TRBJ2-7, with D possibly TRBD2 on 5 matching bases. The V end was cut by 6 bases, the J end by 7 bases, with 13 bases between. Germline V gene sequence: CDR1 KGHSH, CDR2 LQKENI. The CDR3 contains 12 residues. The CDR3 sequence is CASSPNEGEQYF. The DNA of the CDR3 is TGTGCCAGCTCTCCTAATGAGGGAGAGCAGTACTTC. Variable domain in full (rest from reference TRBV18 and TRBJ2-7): NAGVMQNPRHLVRRRGQEARLRCSPMKGHSHVYWYRQLPEEGLKFMVYLQKENIIDESGMPKERFSAEFPKEGPSILRIQQVVRGDSAAYFCASSPNEGEQYFGPGTRLTVT.

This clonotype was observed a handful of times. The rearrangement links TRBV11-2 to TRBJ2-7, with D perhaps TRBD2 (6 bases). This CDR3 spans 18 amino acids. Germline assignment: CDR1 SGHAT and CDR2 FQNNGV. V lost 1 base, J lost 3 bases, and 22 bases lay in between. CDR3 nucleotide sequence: TGTGCCAGCAGCTTAGGTATTGATTGGGCGGGATGGATCTACGAGCAGTACTTC. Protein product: CASSLGIDWAGWIYEQYF.

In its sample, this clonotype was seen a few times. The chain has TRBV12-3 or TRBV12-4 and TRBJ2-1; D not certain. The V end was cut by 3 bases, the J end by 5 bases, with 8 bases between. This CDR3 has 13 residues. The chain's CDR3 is CASSFMADNEQFF. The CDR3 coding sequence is TGTGCCAGCAGTTTCATGGCAGACAATGAGCAGTTCTTC.

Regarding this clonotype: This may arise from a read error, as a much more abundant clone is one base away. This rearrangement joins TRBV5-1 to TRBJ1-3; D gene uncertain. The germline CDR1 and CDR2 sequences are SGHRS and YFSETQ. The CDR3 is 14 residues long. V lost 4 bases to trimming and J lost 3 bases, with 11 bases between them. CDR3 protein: CASSPTVNGNTIYF. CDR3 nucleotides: TGCGCCAGCAGCCCCACAGTAAATGGAAACACCATATATTTT. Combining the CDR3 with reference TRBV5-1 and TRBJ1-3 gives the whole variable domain KAGVTQTPRYLIKTRGQQVTLSCSPISGHRSVSWYQQTPGQGLQFLFEYFSETQRNKGNFPGRFSGRQFSNSRSEMNVSTLELGDSALYLCASSPTVNGNTIYFGEGSWLTVV.

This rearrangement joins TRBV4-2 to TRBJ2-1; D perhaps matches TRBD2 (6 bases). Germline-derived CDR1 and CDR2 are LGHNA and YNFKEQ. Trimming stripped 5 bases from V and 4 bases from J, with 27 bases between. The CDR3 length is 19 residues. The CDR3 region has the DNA TGTGCCAGCAGCGACAAGGTGGGGCGGGATCAGGGTGTGTACAATGAGCAGTTCTTC. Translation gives CASSDKVGRDQGVYNEQFF.

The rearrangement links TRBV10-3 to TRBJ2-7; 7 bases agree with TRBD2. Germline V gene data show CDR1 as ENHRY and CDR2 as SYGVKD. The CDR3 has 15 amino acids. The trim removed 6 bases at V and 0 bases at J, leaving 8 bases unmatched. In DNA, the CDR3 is TGTGCCATCAGCCCCACCGGGGGGAGCTCCTACGAGCAGTACTTC. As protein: CAISPTGGSSYEQYF.

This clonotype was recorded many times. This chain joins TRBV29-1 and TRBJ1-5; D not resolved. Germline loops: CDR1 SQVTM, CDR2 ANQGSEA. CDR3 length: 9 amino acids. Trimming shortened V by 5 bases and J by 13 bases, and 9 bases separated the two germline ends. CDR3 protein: CSVRGVQHF. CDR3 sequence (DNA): TGCAGCGTTCGTGGGGTTCAGCATTTT.

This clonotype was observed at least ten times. CDR3 loop: CSVDPGNEQFF. CDR3 nucleotide sequence: TGCAGCGTTGATCCCGGCAATGAGCAGTTCTTC. The V and J genes are TRBV29-1 and TRBJ2-1; D gene ambiguous. This CDR3 region has 11 residues. CDR1 is SQVTM and CDR2 is ANQGSEA in the germline V gene. Trimming shortened V by 3 bases and J by 6 bases, and 6 bases separated the two germline ends.

The DNA of the CDR3 is TGTGCCACCCCCAGGAACAATGAGCAGTTCTTC. Protein sequence: CATPRNNEQFF. This sequence joins TRBV15 and TRBJ2-1; D call uncertain. The germline CDR1 and CDR2 sequences are LNHNV and YYDKDF (reference sequence). The CDR3 sequence is 11 residues long. Trimming removed 8 bases from V and 5 bases from J, with 7 bases in between. Based on the CDR3 plus reference TRBV15 and TRBJ2-1, the full variable domain is DAMVIQNPRYQVTQFGKPVTLSCSQTLNHNVMYWYQQKSSQAPKLLFHYYDKDFNNEADTPDNFQSRRPNTSFCFLDIRSPGLGDTAMYLCATPRNNEQFFGPGTRLTVL.

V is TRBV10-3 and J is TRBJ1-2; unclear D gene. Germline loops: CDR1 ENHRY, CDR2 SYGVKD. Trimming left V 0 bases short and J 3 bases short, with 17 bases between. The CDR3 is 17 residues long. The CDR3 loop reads CAISESLWETSDYGYTF. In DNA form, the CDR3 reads TGTGCCATCAGTGAGTCGTTATGGGAAACGTCGGACTATGGCTACACCTTC.

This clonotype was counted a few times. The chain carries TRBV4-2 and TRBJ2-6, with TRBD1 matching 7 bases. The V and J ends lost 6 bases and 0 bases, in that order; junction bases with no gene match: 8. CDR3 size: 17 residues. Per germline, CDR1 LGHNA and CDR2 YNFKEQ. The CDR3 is CASRRQGQTSGANVLTF. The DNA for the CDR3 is TGTGCCAGCAGACGACAGGGACAAACCTCTGGGGCCAACGTCCTGACTTTC.

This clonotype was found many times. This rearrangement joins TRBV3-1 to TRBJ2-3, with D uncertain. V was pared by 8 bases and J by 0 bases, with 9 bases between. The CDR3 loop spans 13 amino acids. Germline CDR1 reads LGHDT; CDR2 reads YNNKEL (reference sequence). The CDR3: CASRASSTDTQYF. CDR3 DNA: TGTGCCAGCCGGGCTTCTAGCACAGATACGCAGTATTTT.

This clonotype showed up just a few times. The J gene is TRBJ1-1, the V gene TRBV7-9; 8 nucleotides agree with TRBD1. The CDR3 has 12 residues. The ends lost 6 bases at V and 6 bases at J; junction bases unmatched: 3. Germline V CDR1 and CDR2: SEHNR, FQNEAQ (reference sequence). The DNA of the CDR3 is TGTGCCAGCAGGACAGGGGTCTCTGAAGCTTTCTTT. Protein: CASRTGVSEAFF.